This T cell receptor (beta chain) appears in the sequencing data of a study of cytomegalovirus exposure and HLA in healthy donors. Germline V gives CDR1 ENHRY, CDR2 SYGVKD. CDR3 length: 12 amino acids. V was cut by 8 bases and J by 7 bases, with 14 bases left in between. The PCR contained 60 Vbeta and 13 Jbeta primers. TCRdb's copy holds only in-frame clones and misses some; the assay was immunoSEQ multiplex PCR. The data contain around 110,000 clones, 8% to 10% of them singletons. This clone was found a few times. The study sampled nominally healthy donors, though unrecorded immune exposures were likely.

The chain links TRBV10-3 to TRBJ1-2; D ambiguous. What was sequenced was PBMCs. The sequence came from a man aged 30-40 years in good health and CMV-seronegative. CDR3 protein: CAIGFLGGGYTF. CDR3 coding DNA: TGTGCCATCGGGTTCTTAGGCGGTGGCTACACCTTC.